These 22 T cell receptor beta chains came from one sample sequenced in a study of shared clonotypes between healthy human individuals. The method was immunoSEQ multiplex PCR; TCRdb's version includes in-frame clones alone and lacks a portion of them. The repertoire holds 90,000 to 120,000 clones, roughly 66% seen once, with approximately 25% in the top ten. Sequencing was done on a sample of memory CD8+ T cells sorted from blood. Subset indicated: CD45RO+ cells pooled with CCR7-negative TemRA cells. The receptors here all came from a woman under 40 in good health.

This clone was seen only a few times. The gene calls are TRBV15 and TRBJ2-6; no definite D call. The CDR3 has 16 residues. Germline CDR1 and CDR2: LNHNV and YYDKDF (reference sequence). The V end was cut by 1 base, the J end by 1 base, with 8 bases between. CDR3 DNA: TGTGCCACCAGCAGAGTTGTAGGTTCTGGGGCCAACGTCCTGACTTTC. Translated: CATSRVVGSGANVLTF.

This clone has more than one count but fewer than ten. This chain links TRBV16 with TRBJ2-1; 9 bases map to TRBD2. The length of the CDR3 is 17 residues. Germline V gives CDR1 KGHSY, CDR2 FQNENV. Trimming removed 0 bases from V and 5 bases from J; junction bases left unmatched: 8. The CDR3 region is CASSQSAASGDNNEQFF. The CDR3 nucleotides read TGTGCCAGCAGCCAATCGGCGGCTAGCGGGGACAACAATGAGCAGTTCTTC.

The chain joins TRBV7-8 to TRBJ2-3; D gene unclear. CDR3 length: 12 residues. Trimming stripped 2 bases from V and 5 bases from J, with 5 bases between. Looked up from germline, CDR1 is SGHVS and CDR2 is FQNEAQ. CDR3 sequence: CASSLSGDTQYF. In nucleotides, the CDR3 is TGTGCCAGCAGCTTAAGTGGAGATACGCAGTATTTT.

The rearrangement uses TRBV7-2 and TRBJ2-5; D possibly corresponds to TRBD2 (5 bases). The germline V gene has CDR1 SGHTA and CDR2 FQGNSA. V was trimmed by 5 bases and J by 9 bases, leaving 13 bases between them. The CDR3 is made up of 12 amino acids. This CDR3 is CASSLTPGAQYF. CDR3 coding DNA: TGTGCCAGCAGCCTCACCCCCGGGGCCCAGTACTTC.

The gene calls are TRBV5-1 and TRBJ2-5; 9 bases align to TRBD2. Trimming removed 4 bases from V and 1 base from J; junction bases left unmatched: 11. The CDR3 is 17 residues long. Germline V lookup: CDR1 SGHRS, CDR2 YFSETQ. The CDR3 is CASSPYPSGEFQETQYF. The CDR3 DNA is TGCGCCAGCAGCCCTTATCCTAGCGGGGAGTTCCAAGAGACCCAGTACTTC.

This clone has a single count. The CDR3 bases are TGTGCCAGCAGTTATAGCGGCCAGCTAGTTCCCTACGAGCAGTACTTC. It specifies CASSYSGQLVPYEQYF. This chain connects TRBV6-6 to TRBJ2-7; the D gene is possibly TRBD2 (6 bases). V was pared by 3 bases and J by 2 bases, with 17 bases between. The CDR3 length is 16 residues. From germline, CDR1 is MNHNY and CDR2 SVGAGI (reference sequence).

The chain links TRBV6-1 to TRBJ2-1; 9 bases align to TRBD2. The trim removed 4 bases at V and 6 bases at J, leaving 13 bases unmatched. The CDR3 runs to 17 residues. Germline values: CDR1 MNHNS, CDR2 SASEGT. CDR3 sequence reads: CASSGVAGAGGLNEQFF. The DNA of the CDR3 is TGTGCCAGCAGTGGGGTAGCGGGAGCAGGGGGACTCAATGAGCAGTTCTTC.

This rearrangement joins TRBV6-4 to TRBJ2-1; 10 nucleotides agree with TRBD2. Germline CDR1 MRHNA, CDR2 SNTAGT. The CDR3 has 15 amino acids. J gave up 7 bases and V 4 bases, and 7 bases lay outside the gene matches. CDR3 DNA sequence: TGTGCCAGCAGTGGAGCGGGAGGGGGCTCTAATGAGCAGTTCTTC. Its translation: CASSGAGGGSNEQFF.

CDR3 sequence (DNA): TGTGCCAGTAGTAGCACAGGGGCCACCGGGGAGCTGTTTTTT. It is translated as CASSSTGATGELFF. V and J are TRBV19 and TRBJ2-2; 7 nucleotides line up with TRBD1. The CDR3 is 14 amino acids. Germline lookup yields CDR1 LNHDA and CDR2 SQIVND (reference sequence). Losses at the gene ends were 4 bases for V and 4 bases for J; bases not matched to a gene: 3.

This clone was observed a few times. The chain carries TRBV28 and TRBJ2-2; 9 bases line up with TRBD2. V lost 6 bases, J lost 3 bases, and 20 bases stayed unmatched. CDR3 length equals 20 residues. Germline CDR1 reads MDHEN; CDR2 reads SYDVKM. As DNA, the CDR3 is TGTGCCAGCAGGCCCTCCCGACTAGCGGCTTCCCCGCGGGACACCGGGGAGCTGTTTTTT. Amino acids: CASRPSRLAASPRDTGELFF.

The rearrangement uses TRBV5-1 and TRBJ1-2; the D gene is possibly TRBD1 (5 bases). This CDR3 has 16 residues. Trimming took off 2 bases at V and 5 bases at J, with 19 bases between the two ends. Germline CDR1 is SGHRS and CDR2 is YFSETQ. The CDR3 region is CASSFLDQGGPYGYTF. The CDR3 DNA follows: TGCGCCAGCAGCTTCCTAGATCAGGGTGGCCCTTATGGCTACACCTTC. Complete variable domain (other parts from reference TRBV5-1 and TRBJ1-2): KAGVTQTPRYLIKTRGQQVTLSCSPISGHRSVSWYQQTPGQGLQFLFEYFSETQRNKGNFPGRFSGRQFSNSRSEMNVSTLELGDSALYLCASSFLDQGGPYGYTFGSGTRLTVV.

This clone was detected only a few times. J is TRBJ2-7 and V is TRBV25-1; TRBD1 might be the D (5 bases). Trimming pared 7 bases from V and 2 bases from J, leaving 12 bases between. The CDR3 has 13 amino acids. Germline-derived CDR1 and CDR2 are MGHDK and SYGVNS. CDR3 sequence: CASMDIATYEQYF. For the CDR3, the DNA is TGTGCCAGCATGGACATCGCCACCTACGAGCAGTACTTC.

This sequence joins TRBV29-1 and TRBJ2-5; possibly TRBD2 for D (5 bases). Per germline, CDR1 SQVTM and CDR2 ANQGSEA. The CDR3 runs 15 residues. V dropped 8 bases and J dropped 3 bases, with 22 bases sitting between them. The CDR3 bases are TGCAGCCTCTGTACTTCGCGGACGAGGGAAGAGACCCAGTACTTC. It specifies CSLCTSRTREETQYF.

This clone appeared a single time. J is TRBJ2-7 and V is TRBV5-5, with a possible D match to TRBD1 (5 bases). In germline, CDR1 is SGHKS, CDR2 YYEKEE (reference sequence). CDR3 size: 18 residues. V lost 4 bases, J lost 5 bases, and 28 bases lay in between. CDR3 protein: CASSVIDRQGPPVDEQYF. The CDR3 DNA sequence: TGTGCCAGCAGCGTTATCGATCGGCAGGGCCCGCCCGTGGACGAGCAGTACTTC.

V gene TRBV18 combines with J gene TRBJ2-5; no clear D gene. This CDR3 has 13 amino acids. Looked up from germline, CDR1 is KGHSH and CDR2 is LQKENI. The V end lost 3 bases, the J end lost 5 bases, and 10 bases lay between the germline ends. The CDR3 protein is CASSPDLSETQYF. Here the CDR3 DNA reads TGTGCCAGCTCACCGGACCTGTCGGAGACCCAGTACTTC.

The chain is built from TRBV11-2 and TRBJ2-2; 12 bases are shared with TRBD1. The CDR3 consists of 18 residues. Germline V CDR1 and CDR2: SGHAT, FQNNGV. Unmatched junction bases numbered 12, after V lost 5 bases and J lost 5 bases. CDR3 bases: TGTGCCAGCAGCCGGGGGACAGGGGGCGGGATGTTAACCGGGGAGCTGTTTTTT. Encoded protein: CASSRGTGGGMLTGELFF.

This sequence joins TRBV10-3 and TRBJ2-3; 9 positions agree with TRBD2. Per germline, CDR1 ENHRY and CDR2 SYGVKD. The CDR3 is 15 residues long. V was clipped by 2 bases and J by 4 bases; unmatched bases: 4. The CDR3 bases are TGTGCCATCAGTGAGCCGGGACTAGCAGCAGATACGCAGTATTTT. Translation: CAISEPGLAADTQYF.

The rearrangement links TRBV7-9 to TRBJ1-1; 9 bases agree with TRBD1. This CDR3 comprises 14 residues. V trimming: 6 bases; J trimming: 6 bases; junction bases outside the gene matches: 8. The germline V gene has CDR1 SEHNR and CDR2 FQNEAQ (reference sequence). In nucleotides, the CDR3 is TGTGCCAGCAGTTCGGGACAGGGTCCCGCTGAAGCTTTCTTT. This encodes CASSSGQGPAEAFF. Full variable domain (rest looked up from reference TRBV7-9 and TRBJ1-1): DTGVSQNPRHKITKRGQNVTFRCDPISEHNRLYWYRQTLGQGPEFLTYFQNEAQLEKSRLLSDRFSAERPKGSFSTLEIQRTEQGDSAMYLCASSSGQGPAEAFFGQGTRLTVV.

V is TRBV5-5 and J is TRBJ1-2; 8 bases agree with TRBD1. The CDR3 has 13 residues. The V and J ends lost 4 bases and 5 bases, in that order; junction bases with no gene match: 4. CDR1 is SGHKS, CDR2 YYEKEE, per germline (reference sequence). The CDR3 region is CASSRDRRYGYTF. For the CDR3, the DNA is TGTGCCAGCAGCCGGGACAGGCGATATGGCTACACCTTC. The whole variable domain, filled in from reference TRBV5-5 and TRBJ1-2, reads DAGVTQSPTHLIKTRGQQVTLRCSPISGHKSVSWYQQVLGQGPQFIFQYYEKEERGRGNFPDRFSARQFPNYSSELNVNALLLGDSALYLCASSRDRRYGYTFGSGTRLTVV.

V and J are TRBV10-3 and TRBJ1-5; D perhaps matches TRBD1 (5 bases). The CDR3 is 13 residues long. V lost 6 bases and J 5 bases, leaving 11 bases between the germline ends. Germline V gene lookup returns CDR1 ENHRY and CDR2 SYGVKD. CDR3 sequence (DNA): TGTGCCATCAGCTCTGGGGCAGATCAGCCCCAGCATTTT. Its translation is CAISSGADQPQHF.

This rearrangement joins TRBV29-1 to TRBJ1-1; the D is unclear. CDR1 SQVTM and CDR2 ANQGSEA come from the germline V gene. CDR3 size: 14 residues. The V end lost 2 bases, the J end lost 1 base, and 11 bases lay between the germline ends. The CDR3, as DNA: TGCAGCGTTGAAAGTTCCAGGAAGAACACTGAAGCTTTCTTT. Residues: CSVESSRKNTEAFF.

At least ten counts were recorded for this clone. The J gene is TRBJ2-1, the V gene TRBV11-2; 10 bases agree with TRBD2. V lost 0 bases, J lost 3 bases, and 8 bases stayed unmatched. Germline CDR1 and CDR2: SGHAT and FQNNGV. The CDR3 extends over 18 amino acids. The CDR3 loop is CASSLDLLLAGSYNEQFF. CDR3 bases: TGTGCCAGCAGCTTAGACCTTCTACTAGCGGGAAGCTACAATGAGCAGTTCTTC.